This TCR beta chain was recovered during a study of blood T cell repertoires in COVID-19 (TCRdb year 2020). Concerning the study at large: Samples covering the acute and convalescent phases of COVID-19 were provided by collaborators in the United States, Italy and Spain. The material from the prospective study consisted of cDNA or gDNA derived from T cells, B-cell-depleted T cells, or PBMCs. The repertoires were released in a freely available public database intended as a resource for research on the immune response to SARS-CoV-2. Where HLA class I and class II types were available, the types were taken from metadata supplied by the sample provider, not from assay-based typing. Sample metadata almost always included a de-identified subject ID, COVID-19 status, age in years and sex. Samples came from the ongoing ImmuneRACE study (first 160 participants) plus 1,254 subjects from 6 global collaborators. Subjects who had been exposed to COVID-19, were actively infected with it, or had recovered from it provided the deeply sampled blood TCRbeta repertoires that made up the dataset. The investigation overall reported the following: Clinical and demographic metadata were provided uncurated, with the amount varying by source and participant.

As to this clone: Its antigen specificity is not known. No much larger clone exists at a distance of one base, and base qualities are not known.

Whole blood was collected in K2EDTA tubes by collaborating institutions according to the institutions' own protocols. For TCRbeta analysis, collaborators shipped samples in one of three forms: frozen whole blood, isolated PBMCs, or DNA extracted from either of those sample types. CDR1 SEHNR and CDR2 FQNEAQ are derived from the germline V gene (reference sequence). At the junction V is shortened by 5 bases and J by 2 bases, with 15 bases in between. The CDR3 sequence holds 15 residues, the cysteine and phenylalanine included. Only the CDR3 portion is preserved as DNA: 45 bases, with reading frame beginning at the first base. TCRbeta CDR3 regions were amplified from genomic DNA using the immunoSEQ Assay, a bias-controlled multiplex PCR. The authors' pipeline ran thus. Within the assay, amplification of reference gene primers was used to estimate how many nucleated cells each sample contained. To quantify the absolute abundance of each unique TCRbeta CDR3 rearrangement, sequence reads were collapsed and filtered. For each sample, productive Simpson clonality was calculated by taking the square root of Simpson's diversity index across productive rearrangements. TCRdb obtained this table from immuneACCESS and retained in-frame rearrangements with V and J assigned. These tables miss some clones; where compared with another copy, unresolved V genes account for less than half of the shortfall, and the remainder is unexplained. The D gene and trimming were derived from the DNA, and the V and J assignments and clone size from that table. The sample has fewer than 300,000 clones on record, 85% to 90% of them singletons. The ten biggest clones cover roughly 13% of the sample.

The chain couples TRBV7-9 to TRBJ2-5; the best D guess is TRBD1, with 6 bases matching. The source of this sequence is a human donor in a cohort sampled during active COVID-19. The sample taken for sequencing was peripheral blood. The encoded CDR3 is CASSPPGQGQETQYF. The nucleotide sequence reads as follows: TGTGCCAGCAGCCCCCCAGGTCAGGGGCAAGAGACCCAGTACTTC.